This TCR beta chain was sequenced for a study of blood T cell repertoires in COVID-19. Study-level background: The samples span acute and convalescent COVID-19 from the United States, Italy and Spain. Nucleic acid was either cDNA or gDNA, and it came from T cells, B-cell-depleted T cells, or PBMCs.

Participant-reported clinical history was the basis for cohort assignment. Germline CDR1 SGHAT, CDR2 FQNNGV. The CDR3 extends over 11 amino acids. V lost 5 bases and J 6 bases, leaving 7 bases between the germline ends. As originally analysed: Estimation of nucleated cell counts relied on the amplification of reference gene primers. Sequencing used immunoSEQ multiplex PCR; TCRdb keeps in-frame clones, though not all of them. The V and J calls and the clone size are those of that table, but D and trimming were determined from the DNA. The sample has 350,000 to 450,000 clones, roughly nine tenths seen once.

Sequenced: PBMCs or T cells enriched from blood (not recorded which). The sequence was collected from a man in his thirties or forties who had recovered from COVID-19. This chain uses TRBV11-2 with TRBJ2-5; D gene unclear. The CDR3 loop reads CASSRGKTQYF. Written as DNA, the CDR3 is TGTGCCAGCAGCCGCGGCAAGACCCAGTACTTC.